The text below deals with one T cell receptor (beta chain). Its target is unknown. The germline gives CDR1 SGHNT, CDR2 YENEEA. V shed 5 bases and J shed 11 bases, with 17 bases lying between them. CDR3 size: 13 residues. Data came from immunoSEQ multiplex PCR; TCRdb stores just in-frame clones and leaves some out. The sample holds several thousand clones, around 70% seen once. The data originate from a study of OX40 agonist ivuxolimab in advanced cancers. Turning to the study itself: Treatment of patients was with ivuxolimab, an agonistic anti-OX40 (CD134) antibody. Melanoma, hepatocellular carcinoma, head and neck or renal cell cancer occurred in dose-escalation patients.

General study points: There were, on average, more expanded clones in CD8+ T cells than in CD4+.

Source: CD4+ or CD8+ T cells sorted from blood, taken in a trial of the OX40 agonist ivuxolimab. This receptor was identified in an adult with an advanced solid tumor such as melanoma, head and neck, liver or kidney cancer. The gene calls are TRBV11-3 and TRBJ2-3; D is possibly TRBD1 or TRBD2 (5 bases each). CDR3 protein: CASSDRDHGVQYF. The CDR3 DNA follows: TGTGCCAGCAGCGACCGGGACCACGGGGTGCAGTATTTT. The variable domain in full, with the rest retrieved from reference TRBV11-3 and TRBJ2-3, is EAGVVQSPRYKIIEKKQPVAFWCNPISGHNTLYWYLQNLGQGPELLIRYENEEAVDDSQLPKDRFSAERLKGVDSTLKIQPAELGDSAVYLCASSDRDHGVQYFGPGTRLTVL.